This T cell receptor beta chain came from a study of lymphopenia after photon versus proton radiotherapy. V lost 1 base and J lost 3, with 10 bases in between. The V gene's germline CDR1 is SGHAT and CDR2 FQNNGV. The CDR3 runs to 14 residues. Method: immunoSEQ multiplex PCR; TCRdb's copy keeps in-frame clones and lacks some. The top ten clones hold roughly 9.7% of a sample with 22,000 or so clones, around 90% of them seen once. J is TRBJ2-7 and V is TRBV11-2; D ambiguous. This receptor was obtained from a woman in her 70s with pancreatic cancer. Some clones in this sample may be carry-over from other donors' samples. The sample consisted of peripheral blood, taken from a patient treated with proton-based radiotherapy. For the CDR3, the DNA is TGTGCCAGCAGCTTAGGCAGGAGTGGCTACGAGCAGTACTTC. Translation: CASSLGRSGYEQYF.